This entry describes one TCR beta chain. The data stem from a study of blood T cell repertoires in COVID-19. Assay used: immunoSEQ multiplex PCR; TCRdb lists only in-frame clones, some missing. The repertoire consists of under 200,000 clones, with roughly nine tenths occurring once and the leading ten covering 3.5% to 4%. The CDR3 runs to 13 residues. Germline V gene lookup returns CDR1 ENHRY and CDR2 SYGVKD. Trimming stripped 7 bases from V and 3 bases from J, with 10 bases between. The chain has TRBV10-3 and TRBJ1-5, with D unclear. This clonotype originated in a woman between 70 and 85 years old with acute or convalescent COVID-19. The sequenced sample consisted of peripheral blood. CDR3 in amino acids: CAIKSQDNQPQHF. In DNA form, the CDR3 reads TGTGCCATCAAGAGCCAGGACAATCAGCCCCAGCATTTT.